This T cell receptor (beta chain) was sequenced for a study of T cell responses to AZD1222 COVID-19 vaccine. General observations from the study: Only 5 to 7 AZD1222 recipients tested seropositive at baseline.

Trimming removed 1 base from V and 5 bases from J; junction bases left unmatched: 4. Germline assignment: CDR1 LGHNA and CDR2 YSLEER. The CDR3 has 15 amino acids. Repertoires were generated with immunoSEQ multiplex PCR, while TCRdb's copy carries only in-frame clones and drops some. Of tens of thousands of clones in the sample, about 93% were seen once. Remarks on this clone: Its antigen is undetermined.

The chain couples TRBV4-3 to TRBJ2-7, with TRBD2 matching 11 bases. The sample consisted of peripheral blood, taken 28 days after the second AZD1222 dose. This TCR was recovered from an adult who received the AZD1222 COVID-19 vaccine. The CDR3 is CASSQGTSGGDEQYF. DNA for the CDR3: TGCGCCAGCAGCCAAGGAACTAGCGGGGGAGACGAGCAGTACTTC.